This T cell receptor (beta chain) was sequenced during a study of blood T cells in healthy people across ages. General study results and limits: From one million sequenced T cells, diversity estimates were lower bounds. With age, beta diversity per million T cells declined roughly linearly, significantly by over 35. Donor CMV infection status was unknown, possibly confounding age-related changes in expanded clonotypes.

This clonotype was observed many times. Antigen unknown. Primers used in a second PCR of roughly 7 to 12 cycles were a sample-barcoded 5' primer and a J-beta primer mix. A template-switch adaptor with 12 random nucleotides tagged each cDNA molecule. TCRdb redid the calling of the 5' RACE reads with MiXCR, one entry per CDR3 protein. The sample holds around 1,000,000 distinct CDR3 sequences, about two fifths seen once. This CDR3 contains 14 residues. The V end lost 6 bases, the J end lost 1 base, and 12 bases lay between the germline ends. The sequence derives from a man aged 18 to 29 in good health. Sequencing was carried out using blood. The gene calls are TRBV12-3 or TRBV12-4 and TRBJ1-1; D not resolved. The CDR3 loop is CASRPTAANTEAFF. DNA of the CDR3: TGTGCCAGCAGGCCGACTGCAGCGAACACTGAAGCTTTCTTT.